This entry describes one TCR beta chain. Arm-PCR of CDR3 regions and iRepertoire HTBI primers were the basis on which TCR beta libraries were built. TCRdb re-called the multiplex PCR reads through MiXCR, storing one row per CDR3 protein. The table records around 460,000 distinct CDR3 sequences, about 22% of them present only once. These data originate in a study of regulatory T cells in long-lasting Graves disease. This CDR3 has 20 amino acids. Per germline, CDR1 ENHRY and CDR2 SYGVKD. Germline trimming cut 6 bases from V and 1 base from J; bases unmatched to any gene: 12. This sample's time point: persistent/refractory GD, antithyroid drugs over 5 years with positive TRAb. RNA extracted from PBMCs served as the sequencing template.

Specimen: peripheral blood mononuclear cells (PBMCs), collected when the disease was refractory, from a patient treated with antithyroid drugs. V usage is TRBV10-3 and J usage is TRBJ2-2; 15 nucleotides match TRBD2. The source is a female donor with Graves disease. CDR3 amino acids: CAIRPIGLAGGIQNTGELFF. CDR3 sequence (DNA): TGTGCCATCAGACCCATCGGACTAGCGGGAGGGATCCAGAACACCGGGGAGCTGTTTTTT.